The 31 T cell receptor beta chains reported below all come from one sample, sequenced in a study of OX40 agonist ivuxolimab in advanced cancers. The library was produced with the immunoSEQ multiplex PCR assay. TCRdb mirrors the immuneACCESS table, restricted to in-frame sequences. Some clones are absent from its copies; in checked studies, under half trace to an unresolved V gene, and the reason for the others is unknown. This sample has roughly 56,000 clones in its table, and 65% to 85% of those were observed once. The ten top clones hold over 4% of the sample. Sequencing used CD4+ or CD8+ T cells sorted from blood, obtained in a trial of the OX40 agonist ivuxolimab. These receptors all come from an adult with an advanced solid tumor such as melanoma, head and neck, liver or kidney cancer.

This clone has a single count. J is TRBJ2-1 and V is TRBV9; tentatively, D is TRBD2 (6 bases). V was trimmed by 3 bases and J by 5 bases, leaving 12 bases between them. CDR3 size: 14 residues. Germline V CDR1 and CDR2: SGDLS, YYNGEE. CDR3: CASSEEGANNEQFF. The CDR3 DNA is TGTGCCAGCAGCGAGGAGGGCGCGAACAATGAGCAGTTCTTC.

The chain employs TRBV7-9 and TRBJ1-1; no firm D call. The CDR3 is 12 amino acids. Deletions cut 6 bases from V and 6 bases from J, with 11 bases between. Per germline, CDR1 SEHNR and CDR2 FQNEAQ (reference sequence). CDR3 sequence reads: CASSEGGPEAFF. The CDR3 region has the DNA TGTGCCAGCAGTGAGGGAGGGCCTGAAGCTTTCTTT. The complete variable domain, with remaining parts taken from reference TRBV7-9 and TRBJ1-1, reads DTGVSQNPRHKITKRGQNVTFRCDPISEHNRLYWYRQTLGQGPEFLTYFQNEAQLEKSRLLSDRFSAERPKGSFSTLEIQRTEQGDSAMYLCASSEGGPEAFFGQGTRLTVV.

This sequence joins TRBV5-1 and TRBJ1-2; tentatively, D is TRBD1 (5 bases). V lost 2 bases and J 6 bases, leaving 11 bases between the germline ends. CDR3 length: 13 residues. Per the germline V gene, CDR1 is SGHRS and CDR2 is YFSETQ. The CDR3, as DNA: TGCGCCAGCAGCTTTTGGGGCGAGGATGGCTACACCTTC. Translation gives CASSFWGEDGYTF.

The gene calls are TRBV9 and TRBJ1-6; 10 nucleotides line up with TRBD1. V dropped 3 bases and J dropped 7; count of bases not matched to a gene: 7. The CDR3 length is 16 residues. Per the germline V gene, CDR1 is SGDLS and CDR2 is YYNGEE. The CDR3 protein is CASSAEGQGKNSPLHF. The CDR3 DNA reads TGTGCCAGCAGCGCTGAGGGACAGGGGAAAAATTCACCCCTCCACTTT.

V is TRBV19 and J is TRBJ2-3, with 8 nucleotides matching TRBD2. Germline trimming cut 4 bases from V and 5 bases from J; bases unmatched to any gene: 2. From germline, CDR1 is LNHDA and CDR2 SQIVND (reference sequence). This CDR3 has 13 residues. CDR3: CASSTGGGDTQYF. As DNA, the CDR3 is TGTGCCAGTAGTACCGGGGGGGGAGATACGCAGTATTTT. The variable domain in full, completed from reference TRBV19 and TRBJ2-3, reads DGGITQSPKYLFRKEGQNVTLSCEQNLNHDAMYWYRQDPGQGLRLIYYSQIVNDFQKGDIAEGYSVSREKKESFPLTVTSAQKNPTAFYLCASSTGGGDTQYFGPGTRLTVL.

The CDR3 nucleotides are TGTGCCAGTAGTAAGGGACTAGCGGTCCGTTCCTCCTACAATGAGCAGTTCTTC. This codes for CASSKGLAVRSSYNEQFF. The chain employs TRBV19 and TRBJ2-1, with 11 bases fitting TRBD2. Germline V gene data show CDR1 as LNHDA and CDR2 as SQIVND (reference sequence). J was trimmed by 0 bases and V by 4 bases; bases with no gene match: 8. The CDR3 consists of 18 residues.

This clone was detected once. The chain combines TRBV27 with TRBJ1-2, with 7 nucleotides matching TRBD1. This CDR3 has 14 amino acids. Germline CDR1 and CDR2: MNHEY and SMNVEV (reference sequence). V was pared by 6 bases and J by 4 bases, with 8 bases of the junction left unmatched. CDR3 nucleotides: TGTGCCAGCAGCGAACTTGGGGACAGCTATGGCTACACCTTC. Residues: CASSELGDSYGYTF.

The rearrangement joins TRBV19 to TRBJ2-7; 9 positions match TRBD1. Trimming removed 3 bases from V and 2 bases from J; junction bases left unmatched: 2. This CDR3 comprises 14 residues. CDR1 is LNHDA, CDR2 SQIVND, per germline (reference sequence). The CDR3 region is CASSIGTGTYEQYF. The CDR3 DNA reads TGTGCCAGTAGTATTGGGACAGGGACCTACGAGCAGTACTTC.

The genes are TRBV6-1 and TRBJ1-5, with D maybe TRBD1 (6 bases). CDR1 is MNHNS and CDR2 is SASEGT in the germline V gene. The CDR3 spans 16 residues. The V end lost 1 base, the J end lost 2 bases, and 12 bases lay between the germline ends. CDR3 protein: CASSEGTVIGNQPQHF. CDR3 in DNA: TGTGCCAGCAGTGAAGGGACAGTCATTGGCAATCAGCCCCAGCATTTT.

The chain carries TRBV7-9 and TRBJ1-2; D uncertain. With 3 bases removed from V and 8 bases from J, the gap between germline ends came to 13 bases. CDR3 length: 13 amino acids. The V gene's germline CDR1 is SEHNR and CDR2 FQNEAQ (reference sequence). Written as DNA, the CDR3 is TGTGCCAGCAGCTTGCTAGGGTACGGCGGCTACACCTTC. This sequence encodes CASSLLGYGGYTF.

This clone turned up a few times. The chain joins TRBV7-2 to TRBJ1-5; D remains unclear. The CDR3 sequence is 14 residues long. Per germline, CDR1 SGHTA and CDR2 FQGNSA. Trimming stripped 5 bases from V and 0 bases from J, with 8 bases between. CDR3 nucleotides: TGTGCCAGCAGCCGGACGGTTAGCAATCAGCCCCAGCATTTT. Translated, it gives CASSRTVSNQPQHF.

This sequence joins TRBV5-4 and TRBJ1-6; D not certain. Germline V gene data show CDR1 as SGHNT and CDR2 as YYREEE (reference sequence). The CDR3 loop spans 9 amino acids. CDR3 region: CAGDSPLHF. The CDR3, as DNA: TGTGCGGGCGATTCACCCCTCCACTTT.

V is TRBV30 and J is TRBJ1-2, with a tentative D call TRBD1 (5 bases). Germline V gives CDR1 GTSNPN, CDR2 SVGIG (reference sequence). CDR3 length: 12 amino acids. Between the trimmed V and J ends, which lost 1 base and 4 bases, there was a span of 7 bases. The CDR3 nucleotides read TGTGCCTGGAGTGGGACAAGCTATGGCTACACCTTC. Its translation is CAWSGTSYGYTF.

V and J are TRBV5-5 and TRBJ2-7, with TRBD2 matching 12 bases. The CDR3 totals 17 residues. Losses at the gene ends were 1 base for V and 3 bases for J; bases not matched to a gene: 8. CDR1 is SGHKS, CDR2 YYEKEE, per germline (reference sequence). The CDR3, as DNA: TGTGCCAGCAGCTTGCTAGCGGGGGGGCATTCCGGCTACGAGCAGTACTTC. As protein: CASSLLAGGHSGYEQYF.

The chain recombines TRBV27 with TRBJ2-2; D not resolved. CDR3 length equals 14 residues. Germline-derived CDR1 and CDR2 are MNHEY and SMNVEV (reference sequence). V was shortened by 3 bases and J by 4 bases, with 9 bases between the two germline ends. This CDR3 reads CASSFSQPTGELFF. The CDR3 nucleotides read TGTGCCAGCAGTTTTAGTCAGCCCACCGGGGAGCTGTTTTTT.

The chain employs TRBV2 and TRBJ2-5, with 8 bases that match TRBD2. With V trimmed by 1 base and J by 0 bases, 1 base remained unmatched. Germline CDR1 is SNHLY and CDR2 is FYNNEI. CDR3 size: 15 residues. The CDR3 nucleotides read TGTGCCAGCAGTGAAGTAGCGGGGTACCAAGAGACCCAGTACTTC. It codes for CASSEVAGYQETQYF.

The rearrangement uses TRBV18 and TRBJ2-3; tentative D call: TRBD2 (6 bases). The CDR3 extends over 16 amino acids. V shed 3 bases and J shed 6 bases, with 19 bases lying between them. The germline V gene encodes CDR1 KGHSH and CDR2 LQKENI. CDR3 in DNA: TGTGCCAGCTCACCTGGGGGAACCACTCGGGGGGATACGCAGTATTTT. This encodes CASSPGGTTRGDTQYF. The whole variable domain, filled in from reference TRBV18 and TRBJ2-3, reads NAGVMQNPRHLVRRRGQEARLRCSPMKGHSHVYWYRQLPEEGLKFMVYLQKENIIDESGMPKERFSAEFPKEGPSILRIQQVVRGDSAAYFCASSPGGTTRGDTQYFGPGTRLTVL.

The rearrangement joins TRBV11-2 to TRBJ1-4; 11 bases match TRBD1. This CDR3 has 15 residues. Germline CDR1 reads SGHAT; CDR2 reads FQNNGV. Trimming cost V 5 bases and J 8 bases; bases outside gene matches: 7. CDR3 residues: CASSAGQGVREKLFF. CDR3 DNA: TGTGCCAGCAGCGCGGGACAGGGGGTGAGGGAAAAACTGTTTTTT. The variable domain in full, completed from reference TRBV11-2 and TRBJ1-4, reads EAGVAQSPRYKIIEKRQSVAFWCNPISGHATLYWYQQILGQGPKLLIQFQNNGVVDDSQLPKDRFSAERLKGVDSTLKIQPAKLEDSAVYLCASSAGQGVREKLFFGSGTQLSVL.

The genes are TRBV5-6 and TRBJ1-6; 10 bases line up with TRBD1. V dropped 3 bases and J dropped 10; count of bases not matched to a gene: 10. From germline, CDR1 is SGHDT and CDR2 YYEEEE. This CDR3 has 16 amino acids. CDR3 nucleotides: TGTGCCAGCAGCTCTTTTGGGGGACAGGGGTCCTCACCCCTCCACTTT. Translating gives CASSSFGGQGSSPLHF.

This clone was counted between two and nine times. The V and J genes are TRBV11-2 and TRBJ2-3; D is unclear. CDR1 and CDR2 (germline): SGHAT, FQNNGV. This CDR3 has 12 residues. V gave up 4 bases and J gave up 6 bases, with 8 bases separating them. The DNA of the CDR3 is TGTGCCAGCAGCTCCTCTACGGATACGCAGTATTTT. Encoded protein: CASSSSTDTQYF. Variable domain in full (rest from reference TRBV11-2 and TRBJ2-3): EAGVAQSPRYKIIEKRQSVAFWCNPISGHATLYWYQQILGQGPKLLIQFQNNGVVDDSQLPKDRFSAERLKGVDSTLKIQPAKLEDSAVYLCASSSSTDTQYFGPGTRLTVL.

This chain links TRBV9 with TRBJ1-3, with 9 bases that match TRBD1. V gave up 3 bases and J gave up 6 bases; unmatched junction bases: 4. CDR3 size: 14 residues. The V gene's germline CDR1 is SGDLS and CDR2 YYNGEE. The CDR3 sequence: CASSARDRANTIYF. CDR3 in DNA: TGTGCCAGCAGCGCCCGGGACAGGGCAAACACCATATATTTT. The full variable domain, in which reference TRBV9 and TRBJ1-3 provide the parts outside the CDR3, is DSGVTQTPKHLITATGQRVTLRCSPRSGDLSVYWYQQSLDQGLQFLIQYYNGEERAKGNILERFSAQQFPDLHSELNLSSLELGDSALYFCASSARDRANTIYFGEGSWLTVV.

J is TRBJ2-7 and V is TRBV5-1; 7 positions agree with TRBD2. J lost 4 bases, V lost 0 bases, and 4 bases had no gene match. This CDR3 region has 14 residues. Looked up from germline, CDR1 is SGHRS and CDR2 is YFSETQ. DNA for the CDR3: TGCGCCAGCAGCTTGGACGGGAGGCGGTACGAGCAGTACTTC. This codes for CASSLDGRRYEQYF.

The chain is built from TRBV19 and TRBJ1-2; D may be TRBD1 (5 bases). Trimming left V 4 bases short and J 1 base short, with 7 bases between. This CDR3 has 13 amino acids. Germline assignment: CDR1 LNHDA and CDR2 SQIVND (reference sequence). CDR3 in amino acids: CASSRQNNYGYTF. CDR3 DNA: TGTGCCAGTAGTAGACAGAATAACTATGGCTACACCTTC.

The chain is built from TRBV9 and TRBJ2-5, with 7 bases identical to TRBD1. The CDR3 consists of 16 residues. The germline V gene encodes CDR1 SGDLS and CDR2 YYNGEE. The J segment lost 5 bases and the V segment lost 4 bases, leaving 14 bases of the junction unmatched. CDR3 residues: CASSPRGIGGRETQYF. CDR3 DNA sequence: TGTGCCAGCAGCCCCCGAGGGATAGGGGGCAGGGAGACCCAGTACTTC.

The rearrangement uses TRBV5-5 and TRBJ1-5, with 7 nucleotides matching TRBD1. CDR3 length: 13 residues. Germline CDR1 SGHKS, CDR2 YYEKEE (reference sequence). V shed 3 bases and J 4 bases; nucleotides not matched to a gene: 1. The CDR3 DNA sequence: TGTGCCAGCAGCTGGGACAGTAATCAGCCCCAGCATTTT. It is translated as CASSWDSNQPQHF.

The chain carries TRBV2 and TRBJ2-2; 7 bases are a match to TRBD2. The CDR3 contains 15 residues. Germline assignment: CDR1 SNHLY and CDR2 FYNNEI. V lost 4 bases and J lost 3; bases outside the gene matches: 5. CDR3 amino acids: CASSGEGSHTGELFF. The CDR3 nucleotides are TGTGCCAGCAGTGGGGAGGGAAGTCACACCGGGGAGCTGTTTTTT.

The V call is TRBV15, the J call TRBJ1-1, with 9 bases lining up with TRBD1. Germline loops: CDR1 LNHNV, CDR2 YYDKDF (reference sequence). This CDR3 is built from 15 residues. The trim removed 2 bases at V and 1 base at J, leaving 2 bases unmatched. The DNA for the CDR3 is TGTGCCACCAGCAGACGGACAGGGGAGAACACTGAAGCTTTCTTT. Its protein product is CATSRRTGENTEAFF.

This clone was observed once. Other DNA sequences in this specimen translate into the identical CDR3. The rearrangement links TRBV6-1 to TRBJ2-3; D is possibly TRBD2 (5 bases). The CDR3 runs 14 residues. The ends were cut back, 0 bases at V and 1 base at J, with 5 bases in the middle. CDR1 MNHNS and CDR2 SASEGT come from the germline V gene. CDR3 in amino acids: CASSEAGGTDTQYF. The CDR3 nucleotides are TGTGCCAGCAGTGAAGCGGGAGGCACAGATACGCAGTATTTT.

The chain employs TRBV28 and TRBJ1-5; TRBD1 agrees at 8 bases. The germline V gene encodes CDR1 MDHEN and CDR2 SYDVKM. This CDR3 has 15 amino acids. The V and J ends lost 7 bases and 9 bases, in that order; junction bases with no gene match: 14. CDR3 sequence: CASNPTGAIPSPQHF. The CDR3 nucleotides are TGTGCCAGCAACCCGACAGGGGCCATTCCTTCGCCCCAGCATTTT.

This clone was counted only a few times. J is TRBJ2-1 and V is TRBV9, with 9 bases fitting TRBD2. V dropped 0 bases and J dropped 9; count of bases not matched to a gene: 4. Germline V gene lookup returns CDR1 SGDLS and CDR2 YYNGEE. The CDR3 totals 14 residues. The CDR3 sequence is CASSVGGLAVEQFF. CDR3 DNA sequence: TGTGCCAGCAGCGTAGGGGGACTAGCAGTTGAGCAGTTCTTC.

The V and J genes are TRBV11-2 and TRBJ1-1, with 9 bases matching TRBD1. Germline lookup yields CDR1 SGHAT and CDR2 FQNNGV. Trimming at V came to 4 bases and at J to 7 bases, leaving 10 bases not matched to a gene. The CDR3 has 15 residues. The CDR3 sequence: CASSYYHRGQDEAFF. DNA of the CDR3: TGTGCCAGCAGCTATTATCACAGGGGGCAGGATGAAGCTTTCTTT.